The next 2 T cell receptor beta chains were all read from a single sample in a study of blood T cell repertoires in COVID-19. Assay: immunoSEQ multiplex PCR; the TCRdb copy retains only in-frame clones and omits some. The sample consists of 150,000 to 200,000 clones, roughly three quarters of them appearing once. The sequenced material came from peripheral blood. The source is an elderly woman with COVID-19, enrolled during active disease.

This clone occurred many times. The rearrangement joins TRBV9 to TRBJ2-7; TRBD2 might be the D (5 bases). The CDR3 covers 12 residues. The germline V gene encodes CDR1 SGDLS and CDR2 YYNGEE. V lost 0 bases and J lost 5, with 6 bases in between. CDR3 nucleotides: TGTGCCAGCAGCGTAGAGGGAGACGAGCAGTACTTC. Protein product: CASSVEGDEQYF.

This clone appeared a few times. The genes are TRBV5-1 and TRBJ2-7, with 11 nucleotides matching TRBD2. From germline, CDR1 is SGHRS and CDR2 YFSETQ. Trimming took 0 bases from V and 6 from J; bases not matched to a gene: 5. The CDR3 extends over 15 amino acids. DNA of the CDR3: TGCGCCAGCAGCTTGGCCTTAGCGGGAGGGTCCGAGCAGTACTTC. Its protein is CASSLALAGGSEQYF.